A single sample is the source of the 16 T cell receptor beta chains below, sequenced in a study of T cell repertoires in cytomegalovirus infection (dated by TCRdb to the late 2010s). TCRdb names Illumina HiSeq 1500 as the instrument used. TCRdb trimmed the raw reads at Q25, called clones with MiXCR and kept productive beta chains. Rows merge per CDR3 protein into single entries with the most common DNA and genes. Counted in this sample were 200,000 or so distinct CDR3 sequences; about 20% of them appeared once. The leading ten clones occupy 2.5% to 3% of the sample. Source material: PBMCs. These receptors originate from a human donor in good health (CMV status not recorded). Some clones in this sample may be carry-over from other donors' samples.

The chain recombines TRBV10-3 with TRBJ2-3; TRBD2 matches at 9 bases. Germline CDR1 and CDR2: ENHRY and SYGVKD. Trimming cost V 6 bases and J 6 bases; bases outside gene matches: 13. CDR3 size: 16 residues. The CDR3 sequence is CAIRGTSQGGRDTQYF. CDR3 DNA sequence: TGTGCCATCAGGGGGACTAGCCAGGGGGGGCGGGATACGCAGTATTTT.

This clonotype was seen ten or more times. This CDR3 is CASSFSGINTGELFF. The CDR3, as DNA: TGTGCCAGCAGCTTTAGCGGGATAAACACCGGGGAGCTGTTTTTT. J is TRBJ2-2 and V is TRBV7-9; 8 bases are shared with TRBD2. Losses at the gene ends were 3 bases for V and 2 bases for J; bases not matched to a gene: 2. The germline V gene encodes CDR1 SEHNR and CDR2 FQNEAQ (reference sequence). The CDR3 consists of 15 residues.

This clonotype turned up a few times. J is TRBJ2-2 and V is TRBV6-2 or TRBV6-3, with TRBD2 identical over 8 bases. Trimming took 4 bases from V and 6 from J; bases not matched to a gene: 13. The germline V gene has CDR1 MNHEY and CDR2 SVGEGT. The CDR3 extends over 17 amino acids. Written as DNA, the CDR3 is TGTGCCAGCAGTTCTATAGCGGGACTGGTGGTGGCCGGGGAGCTGTTTTTT. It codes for CASSSIAGLVVAGELFF.

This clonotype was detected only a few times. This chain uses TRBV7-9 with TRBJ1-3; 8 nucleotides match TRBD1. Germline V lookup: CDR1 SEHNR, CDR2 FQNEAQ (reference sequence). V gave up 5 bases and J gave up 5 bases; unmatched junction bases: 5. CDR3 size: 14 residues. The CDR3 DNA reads TGTGCCAGCAGCCAAGGGACAGGACGAAACACCATATATTTT. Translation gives CASSQGTGRNTIYF.

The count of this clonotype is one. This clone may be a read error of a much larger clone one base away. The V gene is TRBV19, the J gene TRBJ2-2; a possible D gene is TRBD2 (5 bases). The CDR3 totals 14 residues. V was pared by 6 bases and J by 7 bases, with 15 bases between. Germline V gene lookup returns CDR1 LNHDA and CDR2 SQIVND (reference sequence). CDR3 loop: CASRASGIVGELFF. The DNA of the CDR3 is TGTGCCAGTAGGGCCAGCGGCATTGTCGGGGAGCTGTTTTTT.

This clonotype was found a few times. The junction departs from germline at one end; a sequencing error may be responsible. The DNA of the CDR3 is TGCAGCGTAGAAGCGGGGGGGCTTTTAGATACGCAGTATTTT. Residues: CSVEAGGLLDTQYF. V gene TRBV29-1 combines with J gene TRBJ2-3; the match to TRBD2 covers 10 bases. CDR1 SQVTM and CDR2 ANQGSEA come from the germline V gene. CDR3 length: 14 amino acids.

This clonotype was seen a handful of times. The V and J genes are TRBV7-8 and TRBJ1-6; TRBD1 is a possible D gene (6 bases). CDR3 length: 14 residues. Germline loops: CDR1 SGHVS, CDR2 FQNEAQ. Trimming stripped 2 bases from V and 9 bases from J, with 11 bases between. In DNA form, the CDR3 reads TGTGCCAGCAGCTTACAGGGGAGCTCTTCACCCCTCCACTTT. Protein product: CASSLQGSSSPLHF.

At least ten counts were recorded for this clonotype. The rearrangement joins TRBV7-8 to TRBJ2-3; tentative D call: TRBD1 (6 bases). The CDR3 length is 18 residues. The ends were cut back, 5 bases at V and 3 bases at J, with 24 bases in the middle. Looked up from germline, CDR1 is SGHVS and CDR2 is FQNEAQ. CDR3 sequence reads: CASSPPLPISGATDTQYF. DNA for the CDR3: TGTGCCAGCAGCCCCCCTCTCCCAATTTCAGGGGCGACAGATACGCAGTATTTT.

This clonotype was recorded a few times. For the CDR3, the DNA is TGCAGCGCCGAGACAGGGGCCCGGGGCTACACCTTC. As protein: CSAETGARGYTF. The chain recombines TRBV29-1 with TRBJ1-2, with 8 nucleotides matching TRBD1. This CDR3 has 12 residues. V was pared by 7 bases and J by 8 bases, with 9 bases of the junction left unmatched. Germline lookup yields CDR1 SQVTM and CDR2 ANQGSEA.

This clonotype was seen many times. This chain's CDR3 is CASSAGPNGGRPQHF. The CDR3 DNA reads as TGTGCCAGCAGCGCGGGACCGAACGGGGGAAGGCCCCAGCATTTT. The chain has TRBV7-8 and TRBJ1-5; D might be TRBD1 (5 bases). Trimming removed 5 bases at V and 9 bases at J, with 20 bases between. Germline V lookup: CDR1 SGHVS, CDR2 FQNEAQ. The CDR3 contains 15 residues.

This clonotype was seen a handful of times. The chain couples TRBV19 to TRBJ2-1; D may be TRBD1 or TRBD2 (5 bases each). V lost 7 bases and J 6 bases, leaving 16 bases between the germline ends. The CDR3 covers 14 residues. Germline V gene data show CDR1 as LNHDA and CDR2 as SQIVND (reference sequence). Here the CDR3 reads CASKRDGAFNEQFF. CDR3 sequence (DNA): TGTGCCAGTAAAAGGGACGGGGCATTCAATGAGCAGTTCTTC.

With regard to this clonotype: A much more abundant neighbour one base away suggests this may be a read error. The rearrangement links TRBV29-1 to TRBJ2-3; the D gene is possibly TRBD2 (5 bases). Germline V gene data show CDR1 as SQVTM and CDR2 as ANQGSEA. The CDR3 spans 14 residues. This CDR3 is CSVEDRLAAETQYF. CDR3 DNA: TGCAGCGTTGAAGATCGCCTAGCCGCAGAAACGCAGTATTTT.

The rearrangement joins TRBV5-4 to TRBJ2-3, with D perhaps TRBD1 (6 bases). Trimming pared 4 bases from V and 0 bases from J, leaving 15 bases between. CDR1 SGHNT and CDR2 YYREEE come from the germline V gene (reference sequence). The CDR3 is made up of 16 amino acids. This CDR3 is CASSGPGTISTDTQYF. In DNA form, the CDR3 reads TGTGCCAGCAGCGGACCCGGGACAATAAGCACAGATACGCAGTATTTT.

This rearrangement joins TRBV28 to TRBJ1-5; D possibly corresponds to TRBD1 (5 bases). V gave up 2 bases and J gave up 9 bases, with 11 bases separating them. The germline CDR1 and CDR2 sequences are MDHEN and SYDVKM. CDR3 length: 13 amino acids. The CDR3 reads CASSLTGVGPQHF. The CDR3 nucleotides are TGTGCCAGCAGTTTAACGGGGGTCGGGCCCCAGCATTTT.

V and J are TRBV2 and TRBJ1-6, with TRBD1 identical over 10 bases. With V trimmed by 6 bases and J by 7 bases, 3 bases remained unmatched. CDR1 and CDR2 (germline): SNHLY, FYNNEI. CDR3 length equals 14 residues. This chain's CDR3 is CASRGDRGNSPLHF. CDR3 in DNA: TGTGCCAGCAGGGGGGACAGGGGAAATTCACCCCTCCACTTT.

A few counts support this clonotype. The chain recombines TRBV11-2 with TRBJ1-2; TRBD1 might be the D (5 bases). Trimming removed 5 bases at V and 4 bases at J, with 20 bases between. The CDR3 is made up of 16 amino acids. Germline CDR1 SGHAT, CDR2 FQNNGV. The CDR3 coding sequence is TGTGCCAGCAGCAAAACCCCGTGGGGCGACAGCTATGGCTACACCTTC. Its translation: CASSKTPWGDSYGYTF.